Following are 3 T cell receptor beta chains from one sample sequenced in a study of technical replicates of blood from four donors. Here immunoSEQ multiplex PCR was the method, and the copy in TCRdb shows in-frame clones only, minus some. In the table there are about 83,000 clones, about 91% of which are singletons. Specimen: T cells isolated from PBMCs. The receptor set was obtained from a human donor in good health.

This clone was recorded many times. The rearrangement uses TRBV6-4 and TRBJ2-1; no clear D. The V gene lost 2 bases and the J gene lost 8 bases, with 10 bases spanning the gap. Looked up from germline, CDR1 is MRHNA and CDR2 is SNTAGT. The CDR3 extends over 13 amino acids. CDR3 in amino acids: CASSDRWLDEQFF. In nucleotides, the CDR3 is TGTGCCAGCAGTGACAGGTGGCTAGATGAGCAGTTCTTC.

This rearrangement joins TRBV7-3 to TRBJ2-5; D possibly corresponds to TRBD2 (6 bases). This CDR3 has 14 residues. CDR1 SGHTA and CDR2 FQGTGA come from the germline V gene. The V gene lost 5 bases and the J gene lost 3 bases, with 13 bases spanning the gap. CDR3 sequence (DNA): TGTGCCAGCAGCGGGGGGACTGGCAAAGAGACCCAGTACTTC. It yields the protein CASSGGTGKETQYF.

The chain recombines TRBV7-3 with TRBJ2-1; 7 bases match TRBD2. The V and J ends lost 4 bases and 4 bases, in that order; junction bases with no gene match: 7. Germline V gene sequence: CDR1 SGHTA, CDR2 FQGTGA. This CDR3 has 15 residues. The CDR3 DNA reads TGTGCCAGCAGCTGGCTAGCGGTGGAGTACAATGAGCAGTTCTTC. Its protein product is CASSWLAVEYNEQFF. Supplemented by reference TRBV7-3 and TRBJ2-1, the full variable domain reads GAGVSQTPSNKVTEKGKYVELRCDPISGHTALYWYRQSLGQGPEFLIYFQGTGAADDSGLPNDRFFAVRPEGSVSTLKIQRTERGDSAVYLCASSWLAVEYNEQFFGPGTRLTVL.